A single sample gave rise to the 25 T cell receptor beta chains below, sequenced in a study of blood T cell repertoires in COVID-19. Sequenced by immunoSEQ multiplex PCR; TCRdb stores in-frame clones only, minus some. In the table there are around 260,000 clones, more than 85% of which are singletons. Sequencing was done on a sample of peripheral blood. These receptors were collected from a man aged 18-30 years with active or convalescent COVID-19.

V usage is TRBV5-5 and J usage is TRBJ2-7, with 7 nucleotides matching TRBD2. The CDR3 runs 12 residues. Losses at the gene ends were 0 bases for V and 11 bases for J; bases not matched to a gene: 5. Germline CDR1 reads SGHKS; CDR2 reads YYEKEE (reference sequence). CDR3 sequence reads: CASSLGTREEYF. The CDR3 nucleotides read TGTGCCAGCAGCTTGGGGACTAGGGAGGAGTACTTC. Full variable domain (outside the CDR3, taken from reference TRBV5-5 and TRBJ2-7): DAGVTQSPTHLIKTRGQQVTLRCSPISGHKSVSWYQQVLGQGPQFIFQYYEKEERGRGNFPDRFSARQFPNYSSELNVNALLLGDSALYLCASSLGTREEYFGPGTRLTVT.

The chain employs TRBV3-1 (or the pseudogene TRBV3-2) and TRBJ2-1; 11 positions agree with TRBD1. The CDR3 covers 19 residues. Germline V lookup: CDR1 LGHDT, CDR2 YNNKEL (reference sequence). Unmatched junction bases numbered 20, after V lost 3 bases and J lost 10 bases. The CDR3 spells CASSQLPLGRTGGRGEQFF. CDR3 nucleotides: TGTGCCAGCAGCCAGCTTCCCCTGGGTCGGACAGGGGGCCGAGGGGAGCAGTTCTTC.

The chain combines TRBV2 with TRBJ1-6; 9 nucleotides match TRBD1. Per the germline V gene, CDR1 is SNHLY and CDR2 is FYNNEI. With 6 bases clipped from V and 10 bases from J, the junction kept 13 bases outside the gene matches. The CDR3 is made up of 16 amino acids. In nucleotides, the CDR3 is TGTGCCAGCAGCCGGGACAGGGATCGGGCCGTCTCACCCCTCCACTTT. This encodes CASSRDRDRAVSPLHF.

The V call is TRBV2, the J call TRBJ1-6, with 7 bases that match TRBD1. CDR3 length: 14 amino acids. Germline-derived CDR1 and CDR2 are SNHLY and FYNNEI. V gave up 7 bases and J gave up 11 bases; unmatched junction bases: 11. The CDR3 protein is CASIETGYHPPLHF. Written as DNA, the CDR3 is TGTGCCAGCATCGAGACAGGGTACCATCCACCCCTCCACTTT.

The chain employs TRBV7-3 and TRBJ1-5; D is perhaps TRBD1 (6 bases). This CDR3 contains 13 residues. Germline lookup yields CDR1 SGHTA and CDR2 FQGTGA. Trimming stripped 5 bases from V and 5 bases from J, with 10 bases between. The CDR3 DNA sequence: TGTGCCAGCAGCCGACAGGCGGATCAGCCCCAGCATTTT. Its protein is CASSRQADQPQHF.

The chain is built from TRBV13 and TRBJ1-1, with D tentatively TRBD1 (6 bases). The CDR3 covers 15 residues. Germline values: CDR1 PRHDT, CDR2 FYEKMQ (reference sequence). Deletions cut 3 bases from V and 3 bases from J, with 14 bases between. For the CDR3, the DNA is TGTGCCAGCAGCTTTCCACCACAGGGTGACACTGAAGCTTTCTTT. Translation gives CASSFPPQGDTEAFF.

The rearrangement uses TRBV2 and TRBJ2-1; D ambiguous. Trimming removed 8 bases from V and 7 bases from J, with 15 bases in between. The germline V gene has CDR1 SNHLY and CDR2 FYNNEI. The CDR3 has 13 residues. The CDR3 DNA is TGTGCCAGCTCCCCCCGGGTGGGTAATGAGCAGTTCTTC. Translation: CASSPRVGNEQFF.

The chain combines TRBV19 with TRBJ2-7; D unclear. This CDR3 is 14 amino acids long. V was trimmed by 6 bases and J by 2 bases, leaving 14 bases between them. The germline CDR1 and CDR2 sequences are LNHDA and SQIVND (reference sequence). The CDR3 sequence: CASSTLAVAYEQYF. CDR3 in DNA: TGTGCCAGTAGCACCCTGGCTGTCGCCTACGAGCAGTACTTC.

The DNA for the CDR3 is TGTGCCATCAGTGACGACAGGGTGGGTGAAGCTTTCTTT. It specifies CAISDDRVGEAFF. V is TRBV10-3 and J is TRBJ1-1; TRBD1 agrees at 7 bases. The length of the CDR3 is 13 residues. The germline V gene encodes CDR1 ENHRY and CDR2 SYGVKD. Trimming removed 3 bases from V and 7 bases from J; junction bases left unmatched: 5.

The J gene is TRBJ1-1, the V gene TRBV14, with TRBD1 identical over 7 bases. There are 13 residues in the CDR3. The J segment lost 4 bases and the V segment lost 4 bases, leaving 3 bases of the junction unmatched. Germline V CDR1 and CDR2: SGHDN, FVKESK. CDR3 residues: CASSLTGLTEAFF. DNA of the CDR3: TGTGCCAGCAGCCTGACAGGGCTCACTGAAGCTTTCTTT.

This chain connects TRBV5-5 to TRBJ1-3, with D unresolved. The CDR3 length is 12 residues. Trimming pared 4 bases from V and 7 bases from J, leaving 9 bases between. CDR1 is SGHKS, CDR2 YYEKEE, per germline (reference sequence). CDR3 protein: CASSPSRNTIYF. The DNA for the CDR3 is TGTGCCAGCAGCCCGAGTCGGAACACCATATATTTT.

CDR3 in amino acids: CASSYSIGTGDGYTF. CDR3 in DNA: TGTGCCAGCAGTTACTCAATCGGGACAGGGGATGGCTACACCTTC. The rearrangement joins TRBV6-5 to TRBJ1-2; 10 bases map to TRBD1. Germline V lookup: CDR1 MNHEY, CDR2 SVGAGI. The ends lost 0 bases at V and 6 bases at J; junction bases unmatched: 4. The length of the CDR3 is 15 residues.

The rearrangement links TRBV4-1 to TRBJ1-4, with a possible D match to TRBD1 (6 bases). V dropped 5 bases and J dropped 4 bases, with 14 bases sitting between them. CDR3 size: 15 residues. Germline loops: CDR1 MGHRA, CDR2 YSYEKL. For the CDR3, the DNA is TGCGCCAGCAGCATACAGGGCGGTTATAATGAAAAACTGTTTTTT. This gives the protein CASSIQGGYNEKLFF.

The chain couples TRBV7-9 to TRBJ1-1; D is undetermined. The CDR3 has 12 amino acids. The V end lost 0 bases, the J end lost 8 bases, and 7 bases lay between the germline ends. Germline values: CDR1 SEHNR, CDR2 FQNEAQ (reference sequence). The CDR3 DNA sequence: TGTGCCAGCAGCTTAGCGAACAGAGAAGCTTTCTTT. Translated, it gives CASSLANREAFF.

This clone was seen only once. V gene TRBV5-1 combines with J gene TRBJ1-2; 11 bases line up with TRBD1. Germline V gives CDR1 SGHRS, CDR2 YFSETQ. This CDR3 contains 16 residues. The ends lost 4 bases at V and 5 bases at J; junction bases unmatched: 10. CDR3 sequence: CASSTTGTGGAYGYTF. The CDR3 DNA sequence: TGCGCCAGCAGCACCACGGGGACAGGGGGTGCGTATGGCTACACCTTC.

The CDR3 DNA reads as TGTGCCACCAAAGAATGGGAGTATGGCTACACCTTC. It is translated as CATKEWEYGYTF. V usage is TRBV28 and J usage is TRBJ1-2; unclear D gene. The germline V gene encodes CDR1 MDHEN and CDR2 SYDVKM. CDR3 length equals 12 residues. The ends were cut back, 10 bases at V and 5 bases at J, with 14 bases in the middle.

The rearrangement uses TRBV2 and TRBJ1-6; possibly TRBD1 for D (5 bases). Germline CDR1 reads SNHLY; CDR2 reads FYNNEI. Trimming removed 1 base from V and 3 bases from J, with 13 bases in between. The CDR3 runs 17 residues. CDR3 region: CASSEGSGALYNSPLHF. The CDR3 DNA follows: TGTGCCAGCAGTGAAGGGTCTGGGGCGCTCTATAATTCACCCCTCCACTTT. Full variable domain (missing parts from reference TRBV2 and TRBJ1-6): EPEVTQTPSHQVTQMGQEVILRCVPISNHLYFYWYRQILGQKVEFLVSFYNNEISEKSEIFDDQFSVERPDGSNFTLKIRSTKLEDSAMYFCASSEGSGALYNSPLHFGNGTRLTVT.

The chain links TRBV2 to TRBJ2-7, with no clear D. Trimming shortened V by 11 bases and J by 0 bases, and 14 bases separated the two germline ends. The germline gives CDR1 SNHLY, CDR2 FYNNEI. The CDR3 is 13 residues long. The DNA for the CDR3 is TGTGCCTCCCGGGTTCAGCGCTCCTACGAGCAGTACTTC. As protein: CASRVQRSYEQYF.

The chain combines TRBV21-1 with TRBJ2-5; no DNA check was done on the table's D call, TRBD2. TRBV21-1 is marked as a pseudogene. The CDR3 is 13 amino acids. CDR3 DNA: TGTGCCAGCAGCATGGGGGGGCGGGAGACCCAGTACTTC. Amino acids: CASSMGGRETQYF.

This chain links TRBV2 with TRBJ2-7, with D maybe TRBD1 (6 bases). V gave up 9 bases and J gave up 3 bases, with 18 bases separating them. Germline values: CDR1 SNHLY, CDR2 FYNNEI. This CDR3 region has 14 residues. CDR3 amino acids: CASREGETIYEQYF. The CDR3 coding sequence is TGTGCCAGTCGTGAGGGGGAGACTATCTACGAGCAGTACTTC.

The chain employs TRBV7-2 and TRBJ2-1; TRBD2 aligns across 14 bases. The germline V gene has CDR1 SGHTA and CDR2 FQGNSA. Unmatched junction bases numbered 5, after V lost 8 bases and J lost 8 bases. CDR3 size: 14 residues. As DNA, the CDR3 is TGTGCCAGCTCCGGGACTAGCGGGGGCTATGAGCAGTTCTTC. Its translation: CASSGTSGGYEQFF.

The genes are TRBV28 and TRBJ1-1; 8 nucleotides align to TRBD1. Germline CDR1 and CDR2: MDHEN and SYDVKM. The CDR3 has 15 residues. The ends lost 7 bases at V and 3 bases at J; junction bases unmatched: 10. The DNA for the CDR3 is TGTGCCAGCATTCCTCCCCAGGGGGCGGACACTGAAGCTTTCTTT. Its translation: CASIPPQGADTEAFF.

The gene calls are TRBV5-6 and TRBJ1-2; 9 nucleotides align to TRBD1. This CDR3 contains 15 residues. Germline V lookup: CDR1 SGHDT, CDR2 YYEEEE. The junction had 9 bases not matched to a gene; V was cut back by 4 bases and J by 5 bases. CDR3 sequence (DNA): TGTGCCAGCAGCATGACAGGGGGGGATCTTTATGGCTACACCTTC. This codes for CASSMTGGDLYGYTF.

V usage is TRBV6-6 and J usage is TRBJ2-2, with no clear D. The CDR3 totals 13 residues. Germline V gene lookup returns CDR1 MNHNY and CDR2 SVGAGI (reference sequence). Trimming shortened V by 8 bases and J by 1 base, and 8 bases separated the two germline ends. The CDR3 loop is CASQPGNTGELFF. CDR3 DNA sequence: TGTGCCAGCCAGCCAGGGAACACCGGGGAGCTGTTTTTT.

The chain has TRBV4-1 and TRBJ2-2; possible D gene TRBD2, 5 bases. Trimming stripped 6 bases from V and 4 bases from J, with 12 bases between. CDR1 and CDR2 (germline): MGHRA, YSYEKL. The CDR3 loop spans 14 amino acids. CDR3 in amino acids: CASRSGRGTGELFF. As DNA, the CDR3 is TGCGCCAGCAGGTCGGGCCGGGGCACCGGGGAGCTGTTTTTT.